This T cell receptor (beta chain) was retrieved from a study of T cell responses to AZD1222 COVID-19 vaccine (dated by TCRdb to the early 2020s). As for the study more broadly: Because spike-specific TCR depth and breadth did not differ between the two schedules, AZD1222 recipients who got a second dose at roughly 4 weeks were pooled with those who got a second dose at roughly 12 weeks. TCR sequencing was performed for about 240 trial participants, of whom some 200 were given two doses of AZD1222 and about 25 were given two doses of MenACWY control vaccine. Trial participants were enrolled into age subgroups of 18-55, 56-69 and 70-plus years, which contained around 140, 26 and 57 TCR-sequenced participants, respectively.

Overall study outcomes, separate from this receptor: Spike-specific TCR breadth and depth rose significantly after two AZD1222 doses compared with day 0 and with MenACWY recipients. The 56-69-year group was small, and its depth increase did not reach significance, likely because of low power. Participants were mostly white British and included more females than males, and it was suggested by the authors that clonal diversity may have been underestimated. The whole spike protein was spanned by vaccine-associated CD4 TCRs, and dominant responses were seen in regions 160-218 and 743-854. Conclusions about previously exposed vaccinees were limited because only a handful of AZD1222 recipients were SARS-CoV-2 seropositive at baseline. No day 14 peak-response samples were available, so repertoires were characterized only after the peak T cell response. Reportedly, almost half of the unique spike-specific TCRs recognized epitopes lying outside the regions that are mutated in the B.1.351 and B.1.1.7 variants.

Read against the paper, the sample's time point label means: baseline before first vaccination. Vaccinee samples were obtained from the UK trials COV001 and COV002, which included a single-blind randomized controlled phase 2/3 trial of AZD1222 (ChAdOx1 nCoV-19) in healthy adults. For TCRbeta chain sequencing, PBMC samples were collected from trial participants at day 0 and at day 28 after the second dose. Worth noting for this clone: The clone's antigen remains unknown. The input lacks base qualities; no much larger clone sits a single base away.

The CDR3 regions of human TCRbeta chains were analyzed by immunosequencing. Turning to the authors' computational methods: TCRs in the repertoires were compared against a reference library of SARS-CoV-2-specific TCRs that had been generated with the MIRA antigen-specificity platform. Breadth was defined as the fraction of unique TCRs that were SARS-CoV-2-associated, and depth was defined as the fraction of total T cells that were SARS-CoV-2-associated. Using the MIRA data, each spike-specific TCR was mapped to the spike region that the TCR reacts to and placed in a CD4 or CD8 class. Log10-transformed breadth and depth values were compared by one-way ANOVA with Sidak's multiple comparisons tests. TCRdb obtained this table from immuneACCESS and retained in-frame rearrangements with V and J assigned. These tables miss some clones; where compared with another copy, unresolved V genes account for less than half of the shortfall, and the remainder is unexplained. That table is the source of V, J and clone size, and D and trimming were worked out from the DNA. The sample table holds some 97,000 clones, of which about 89% were seen once. Jointly, the top ten make up 16% of the sample.

The germline V gene sets CDR1 to SGHRS and CDR2 to YFSETQ. The CDR3 sequence holds 15 residues, the cysteine and phenylalanine included. Just the 45-base CDR3 DNA is kept, in frame starting at base 1. V ends up 2 bases short and J 5 bases short, with an unmatched junction base count of 8. The V gene is TRBV5-1 and the J gene is TRBJ2-5, with 8 bases matching TRBD1. This specimen consisted of peripheral blood, obtained on day 0 of AZD1222 vaccination. The clonotype originates from an adult in good health. For the CDR3, the sequence is CASSFDAGGEETQYF. The nucleotide sequence is TGCGCCAGCAGCTTTGATGCAGGGGGCGAGGAGACCCAGTACTTC.